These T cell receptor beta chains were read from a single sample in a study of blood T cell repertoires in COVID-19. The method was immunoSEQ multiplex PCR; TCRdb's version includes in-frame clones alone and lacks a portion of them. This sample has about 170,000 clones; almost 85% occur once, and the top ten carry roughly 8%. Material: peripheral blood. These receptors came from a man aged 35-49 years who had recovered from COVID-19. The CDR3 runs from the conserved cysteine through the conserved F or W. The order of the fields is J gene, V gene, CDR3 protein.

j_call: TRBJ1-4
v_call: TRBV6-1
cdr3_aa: CASSDQDRGQKLFF

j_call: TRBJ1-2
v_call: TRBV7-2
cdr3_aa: CASSARQGSVYGYTF

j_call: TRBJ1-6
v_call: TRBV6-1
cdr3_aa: CASSEMTGTNSPLHF

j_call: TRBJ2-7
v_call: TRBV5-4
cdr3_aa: CASSSDREYEQYF

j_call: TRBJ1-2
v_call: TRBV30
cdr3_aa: CALQSGTGTFGYTF

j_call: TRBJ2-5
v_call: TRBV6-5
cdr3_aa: CASSPQETQYF

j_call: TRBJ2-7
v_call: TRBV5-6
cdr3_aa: CASSYNGWGVDEQYF

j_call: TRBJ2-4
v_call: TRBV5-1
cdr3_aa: CASSTTGTERNIQYF

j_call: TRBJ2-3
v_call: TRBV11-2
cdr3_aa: CASSRGQGGWDTQYF

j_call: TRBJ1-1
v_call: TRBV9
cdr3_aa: CASSPQNGQVNSNTEAFF

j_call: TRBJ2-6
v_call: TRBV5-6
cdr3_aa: CASSRGQVASTGANVLTF

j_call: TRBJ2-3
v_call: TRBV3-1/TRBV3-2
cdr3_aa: CASSQTSGYTDTQYF

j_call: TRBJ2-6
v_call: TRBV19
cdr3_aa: CASSIDRASGANVLTF

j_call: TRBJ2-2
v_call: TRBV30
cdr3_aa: CAWGDGGDTGELFF

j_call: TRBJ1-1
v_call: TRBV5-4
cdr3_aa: CASRGGAMNTEAFF

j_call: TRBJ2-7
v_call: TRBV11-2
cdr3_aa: CASSPRTASYEQYF

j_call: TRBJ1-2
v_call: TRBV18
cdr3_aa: CASSPRQGQVGYTF

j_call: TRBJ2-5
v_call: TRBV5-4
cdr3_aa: CASSPGTGQETQYF

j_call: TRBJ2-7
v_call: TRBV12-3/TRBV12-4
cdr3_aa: CASTLAGFYEQYF

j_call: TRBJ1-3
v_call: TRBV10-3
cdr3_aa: CATGEDDSGNTIYF

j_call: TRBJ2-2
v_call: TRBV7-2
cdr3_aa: CASSIRLAVNTGELFF

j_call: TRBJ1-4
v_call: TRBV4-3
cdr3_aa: CASSQPGQATNEKLFF

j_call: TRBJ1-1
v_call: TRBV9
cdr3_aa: CASSVAGGFEAFF

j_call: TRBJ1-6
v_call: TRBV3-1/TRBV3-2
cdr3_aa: CASSQGRSGNSPLHF

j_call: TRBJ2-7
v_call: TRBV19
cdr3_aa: CATNPGSTYEQYF

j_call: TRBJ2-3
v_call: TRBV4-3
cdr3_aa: CASSQASGGLGLLSTDTQYF

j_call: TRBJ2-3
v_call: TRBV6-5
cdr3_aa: CASSYSQGSDTQYF

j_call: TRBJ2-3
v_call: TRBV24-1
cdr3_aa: CATSDSLAGVVDTQYF

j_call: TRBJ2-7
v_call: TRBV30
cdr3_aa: CAWTQNWEGGQYF

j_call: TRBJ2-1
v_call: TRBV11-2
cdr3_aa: CASSSGLAGIEQFF

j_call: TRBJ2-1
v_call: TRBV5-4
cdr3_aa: CASSSYRFSYNEQFF

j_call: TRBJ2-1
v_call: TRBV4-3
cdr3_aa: CASSQDPRGYEQFF

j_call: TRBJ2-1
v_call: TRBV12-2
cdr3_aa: CASRLKMGGNEQFF

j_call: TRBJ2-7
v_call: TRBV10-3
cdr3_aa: CAIRTTGLNYEQYF

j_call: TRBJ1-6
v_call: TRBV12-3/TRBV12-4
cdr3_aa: CASSLVANSPLHF

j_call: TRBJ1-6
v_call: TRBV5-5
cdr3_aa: CASSLRGAGNSPLHF

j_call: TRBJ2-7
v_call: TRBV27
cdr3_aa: CASSLSPGQTYEQYF

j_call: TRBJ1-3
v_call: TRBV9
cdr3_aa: CASSPHSNSGNTIYF

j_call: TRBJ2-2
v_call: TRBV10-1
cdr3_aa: CASSDSPPSGGASTGELFF

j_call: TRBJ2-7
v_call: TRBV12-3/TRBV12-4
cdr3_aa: CASSPGGSYEQYF

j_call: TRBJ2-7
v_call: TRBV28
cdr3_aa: CASRSGSFYEQYF

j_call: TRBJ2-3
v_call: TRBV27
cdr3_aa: CASSDSWGAFHTQYF

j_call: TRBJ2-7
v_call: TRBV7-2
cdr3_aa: CASSFGLGSGVAGVYEQYF

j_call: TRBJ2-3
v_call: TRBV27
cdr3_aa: CASSFREADTQYF

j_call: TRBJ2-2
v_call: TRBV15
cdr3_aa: CATSSLTLGTGAGELFF

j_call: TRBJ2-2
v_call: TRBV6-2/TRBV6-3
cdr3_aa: CASSLVRSLGGTGELFF

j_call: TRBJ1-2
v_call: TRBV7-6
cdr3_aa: CASSPPGVQGLMDGYTF

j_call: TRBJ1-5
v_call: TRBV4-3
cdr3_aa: CASSQDSAGVQPQHF

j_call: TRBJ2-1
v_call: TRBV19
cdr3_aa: CASRLAGSNEQFF